These 22 T cell receptor beta chains share one sample of origin, sequenced in a study of T cell repertoires in cytomegalovirus infection. These receptors' antigens are unknown. MiXCR, applied by TCRdb to the reads, yields one record per CDR3 protein. The sample consists of about 57,000 distinct CDR3 sequences, roughly a fifth of them appearing once. The input for sequencing was CD8+ T cells from cultured PBMCs, taken from culture after CMV antigen stimulation. Receptor source: a human donor in good health (CMV status not recorded). Some clones in this sample may be carry-over from other donors' samples.

V usage is TRBV12-5 and J usage is TRBJ2-6, with 8 bases lining up with TRBD2. J was trimmed by 7 bases and V by 2 bases; bases with no gene match: 7. Germline V gene sequence: CDR1 LGHNT, CDR2 FRNRAP. The CDR3 has 16 residues. The CDR3 nucleotides are TGTGCTAGTGGTTTGACGGGGGGGCGGAGAGCCAACGTCCTGACTTTC. Translation: CASGLTGGRRANVLTF.

This chain uses TRBV7-8 with TRBJ2-5; 10 bases fit TRBD2. CDR3 length equals 16 residues. Germline V gives CDR1 SGHVS, CDR2 FQNEAQ. J gave up 2 bases and V 1 base, and 4 bases lay outside the gene matches. The CDR3 protein is CASSLEASGGQETQYF. The DNA of the CDR3 is TGTGCCAGCAGCTTAGAGGCTAGCGGGGGTCAAGAGACCCAGTACTTC.

The J gene is TRBJ2-3, the V gene TRBV4-3; 13 bases match TRBD2. CDR3 length: 18 residues. The germline V gene has CDR1 LGHNA and CDR2 YSLEER. Trimming cost V 0 bases and J 4 bases; bases outside gene matches: 7. The CDR3 here is CASSQDVGTSGVPDTQYF. For the CDR3, the DNA is TGCGCCAGCAGCCAAGATGTCGGGACTAGCGGGGTACCAGATACGCAGTATTTT.

This clonotype was seen only a few times. The chain joins TRBV7-9 to TRBJ2-1; perhaps D is TRBD1 or TRBD2 (5 bases each). The CDR3 totals 13 residues. Per germline, CDR1 SEHNR and CDR2 FQNEAQ (reference sequence). V lost 4 bases, J lost 8 bases, and 12 bases lay in between. CDR3 coding DNA: TGTGCCAGCAGCTCGAGAGGGGATTATGAGCAGTTCTTC. Encoded protein: CASSSRGDYEQFF.

Remarks on this clonotype: Germline and junction disagree at one end, which may indicate a read error. V is TRBV19 and J is TRBJ2-7; 10 bases map to TRBD1. This CDR3 spans 14 amino acids. Germline V gives CDR1 LNHDA, CDR2 SQIVND (reference sequence). The DNA for the CDR3 is TGTGCCAGTAGTCTTGGACAGGGGGACTACGAGCAGCACTTC. Translation: CASSLGQGDYEQHF.

The chain employs TRBV4-1 and TRBJ1-1; D gene ambiguous. The CDR3 has 12 residues. Trimming took off 2 bases at V and 1 base at J, with 2 bases between the two ends. Germline CDR1 reads MGHRA; CDR2 reads YSYEKL. CDR3 DNA: TGCGCCAGCAGCCAAAAGAACACTGAAGCTTTCTTT. It codes for CASSQKNTEAFF.

A few counts support this clonotype. CDR3 DNA: TGTGCCAGCGTAAGCACAGGGGGCATCGCTGAAGCTTTCTTT. As protein: CASVSTGGIAEAFF. V is TRBV27 and J is TRBJ1-1, with 9 bases fitting TRBD1. This CDR3 contains 14 residues. Unmatched junction bases numbered 10, after V lost 8 bases and J lost 6 bases. CDR1 is MNHEY, CDR2 SMNVEV, per germline (reference sequence).

This clonotype has just a few counts. The chain uses TRBV6-1 and TRBJ1-6; no reliable D call. The CDR3 spans 15 residues. Germline CDR1 and CDR2: MNHNS and SASEGT. V gave up 6 bases and J gave up 5 bases, with 14 bases separating them. For the CDR3, the DNA is TGTGCCAGCAGGCTGGGCCGGTTCGATAATTCACCCCTCCACTTT. It specifies CASRLGRFDNSPLHF.

This clonotype turned up a few times. This chain joins TRBV7-2 and TRBJ2-5; 7 bases fit TRBD1. V gave up 1 base and J gave up 3 bases; unmatched junction bases: 11. The CDR3 sequence is 17 residues long. The V gene's germline CDR1 is SGHTA and CDR2 FQGNSA. In DNA form, the CDR3 reads TGTGCCAGCAGCTTAGTAACAGGGGCCCTAAGAGAAGAGACCCAGTACTTC. Translating gives CASSLVTGALREETQYF.

V gene TRBV12-3 or TRBV12-4 combines with J gene TRBJ2-2; maybe TRBD1 (6 bases). This CDR3 comprises 16 residues. Trimming took off 6 bases at V and 2 bases at J, with 16 bases between the two ends. The CDR3 region has the DNA TGTGCCAGCAGCAGACCGGGGACACACAACACCGGGGAGCTGTTTTTT. It translates to CASSRPGTHNTGELFF.

The chain uses TRBV7-3 and TRBJ2-7; the match to TRBD1 covers 11 bases. V was clipped by 2 bases and J by 6 bases; unmatched bases: 12. CDR1 is SGHTA and CDR2 is FQGTGA in the germline V gene. There are 17 residues in the CDR3. CDR3 amino acids: CASSLDPSGDRGSEQYF. The DNA of the CDR3 is TGTGCCAGCAGCTTAGACCCGTCGGGGGACAGGGGGTCCGAGCAGTACTTC.

V usage is TRBV7-8 and J usage is TRBJ1-1; no firm D call. The CDR3 is made up of 16 amino acids. V was shortened by 1 base and J by 1 base, with 13 bases between the two germline ends. Germline lookup yields CDR1 SGHVS and CDR2 FQNEAQ. The CDR3 protein is CASSLVRGPSNTEAFF. CDR3 nucleotide sequence: TGTGCCAGCAGCTTAGTCCGAGGGCCGTCGAACACTGAAGCTTTCTTT.

This clonotype was recorded a few times. This CDR3 is CASSPEEVSYNEQFF. The CDR3 DNA reads TGTGCCAGCAGCCCGGAGGAGGTATCCTACAATGAGCAGTTCTTC. The chain uses TRBV4-2 and TRBJ2-1; a possible D gene is TRBD2 (5 bases). The CDR3 spans 15 residues. CDR1 is LGHNA and CDR2 is YNFKEQ in the germline V gene. Trimming removed 4 bases from V and 1 base from J, with 11 bases in between.

J is TRBJ1-1 and V is TRBV9, with D possibly matching TRBD1 (6 bases). Trimming took off 0 bases at V and 6 bases at J, with 9 bases between the two ends. The CDR3 consists of 13 residues. Germline V lookup: CDR1 SGDLS, CDR2 YYNGEE. Here the CDR3 DNA reads TGTGCCAGCAGCGTAGACAGGGCGGCTGAAGCTTTCTTT. Protein: CASSVDRAAEAFF.

This clonotype was found a few times. V gene TRBV6-8 combines with J gene TRBJ1-5, with D uncertain. Germline CDR1 is MNHGY and CDR2 is SAAAGT. Trimming took off 0 bases at V and 3 bases at J, with 9 bases between the two ends. CDR3 size: 15 residues. CDR3 protein: CASSYSSRVNQPQHF. CDR3 nucleotide sequence: TGTGCCAGCAGTTACTCGTCCAGAGTCAATCAGCCCCAGCATTTT.

This clonotype occurred a few times. V gene TRBV7-6 combines with J gene TRBJ1-3; no clear D. The ends were cut back, 5 bases at V and 1 base at J, with 9 bases in the middle. CDR1 and CDR2 from the germline V gene are SGHVS and FNYEAQ. There are 14 residues in the CDR3. CDR3 sequence: CASSPRFSGNTIYF. Here the CDR3 DNA reads TGTGCCAGCAGCCCCCGGTTTTCTGGAAACACCATATATTTT.

The chain combines TRBV7-8 with TRBJ1-5, with 7 bases identical to TRBD1. There are 15 residues in the CDR3. V shed 5 bases and J 5 bases; nucleotides not matched to a gene: 9. CDR1 is SGHVS and CDR2 is FQNEAQ in the germline V gene. CDR3 loop: CASSATGERYQPQHF. CDR3 nucleotide sequence: TGTGCCAGCAGCGCAACAGGGGAAAGGTATCAGCCCCAGCATTTT.

This clonotype was seen a few times. V is TRBV6-5 and J is TRBJ1-1; D uncertain. Trimming took off 0 bases at V and 0 bases at J, with 8 bases between the two ends. The CDR3 is made up of 15 amino acids. Germline values: CDR1 MNHEY, CDR2 SVGAGI. The CDR3 loop reads CASSYSQRMNTEAFF. DNA for the CDR3: TGTGCCAGCAGTTACTCACAGCGGATGAACACTGAAGCTTTCTTT.

This clonotype was seen more than once but under ten times. V gene TRBV5-6 combines with J gene TRBJ1-2, with 9 bases that match TRBD1. The CDR3 runs to 13 residues. The germline V gene encodes CDR1 SGHDT and CDR2 YYEEEE. The V gene end was trimmed by 7 bases and the J gene end by 4 bases; junction bases not matched to a gene: 5. The CDR3 loop reads CASADRGSYGYTF. The CDR3 nucleotides are TGTGCCAGCGCGGACAGGGGCTCCTATGGCTACACCTTC.

Concerning this clonotype itself: A much larger clone differs from this one at a single base, so this may be a read error. V gene TRBV7-8 combines with J gene TRBJ1-4, with D unclear. Germline lookup yields CDR1 SGHVS and CDR2 FQNEAQ. The CDR3 covers 15 residues. CDR3 nucleotides: TGTGCCAGCAGTCCGAACCTGGCAACTAATGAAAATCTGTTTTTT. It is translated as CASSPNLATNENLFF.

This clonotype appeared many times. V and J are TRBV6-6 and TRBJ2-2; weak D call: TRBD1 (6 bases). The CDR3 is made up of 16 amino acids. V shed 5 bases and J shed 5 bases, with 18 bases lying between them. CDR1 and CDR2 from the germline V gene are MNHNY and SVGAGI (reference sequence). The CDR3 DNA follows: TGTGCCAGCAGTCCGCTGGGGGCTCAGATGACCGGGGAGCTGTTTTTT. Translating it yields CASSPLGAQMTGELFF.

The chain combines TRBV11-2 with TRBJ1-5; unclear D gene. The V end was cut by 5 bases, the J end by 4 bases, with 15 bases between. This CDR3 is built from 15 residues. Germline V gives CDR1 SGHAT, CDR2 FQNNGV. The CDR3 loop is CASSPYLGSNQPQHF. In DNA, the CDR3 is TGTGCCAGCAGCCCCTACCTGGGCTCAAATCAGCCCCAGCATTTT.